This T cell receptor beta chain derives from a study of a mutant IDH1 vaccine in newly diagnosed glioma. Whole-study context: Patients received eight vaccinations in weeks 1, 3, 5, 7, 11, 15, 19, 23. Beforehand, treatment had been radiotherapy, temozolomide, or both; the majority received both. Onset of vaccination occurred 4-6 weeks following radiotherapy alone, or with temozolomide cycles. The study's findings and limits: It was about 95% of patients that developed vaccine-induced immune responses.

This CDR3 contains 13 residues. V was clipped by 2 bases and J by 4 bases, with 9 bases between them. Germline V gene lookup returns CDR1 SGDLS and CDR2 YYNGEE. For this clone: The antigen remains undetermined.

Described time point: week 11, during vaccination. It was 300 ug of mutant IDH1 20-mer peptide that made up each vaccine dose, given with topical imiquimod. The protocol was immunoSEQ multiplex PCR, while the TCRdb copy is restricted to in-frame clones and leaves out a portion. The sample consists of around 60,000 clones, 89% of them appearing once. This TCR derives from a man aged 35-49 years with glioma. This chain uses TRBV9 with TRBJ1-1; D may be TRBD1 (6 bases). Source: PBMCs, taken from a glioma patient whose treatment included an IDH1 peptide vaccine. The CDR3 nucleotides read TGTGCCAGCAGCGTTGGGGGGCTCACTGAAGCTTTCTTT. This sequence encodes CASSVGGLTEAFF.